This TCR beta chain emerged from a study of sequential checkpoint blockade in melanoma (dated by TCRdb to between 2018 and 2021). For the study in its entirety: Patients were randomized 1:1 to first-line nivolumab followed by ipilimumab (arm A) or ipilimumab followed by nivolumab (arm B). Maintenance nivolumab came after each of the two trial sequences.

The immunoSEQ Assay was used to immunosequence TCRbeta CDR3 regions from genomic DNA. Prior to high-throughput sequencing, genomic DNA was amplified by bias-controlled multiplex PCR. In the source study's methods: To quantify the absolute abundance of each unique TCRbeta CDR3 region, the sequences were collapsed and filtered. Clonality, defined as 1 minus Pielou's evenness, was calculated using only productive rearrangements. Clones with significantly greater frequencies in on-treatment versus baseline samples were identified using a previously published method. TCRdb limited this immuneACCESS table to in-frame rearrangements with V and J called. A share of clones is missing; checked studies link under half to unresolved V genes, and the rest is unexplained. V and J calls and clone size come straight from that table; D and trimming were deduced from the DNA. The sample table records about 40,000 clones; 86% of these occur just once. Around 12% of the sample comes from the top ten.

Of note for this clone: This clone's antigen is unknown. Base-call qualities are not available, and no considerably larger clone is one nucleotide away.

Sample treatment or condition, as interpreted from the label and publication: randomized to nivolumab then ipilimumab (arm A) or the reverse (arm B). None of the trial patients had been given prior DNA-damaging chemotherapy. Thawed PBMCs were sorted on a FACS Aria II flow cytometer to isolate live CD3+CD8+ cells negative for CD19 and CD56. The samples were obtained from melanoma patients enrolled in CheckMate 064, an open-label, randomized phase II trial testing sequential checkpoint blockade. Peripheral blood mononuclear cells were collected by leukapheresis, purified using Ficoll-Paque, and frozen in human serum containing roughly 10% DMSO. Immediately after sorting, the purity of sorted blood CD3+CD8+ cells was verified to be >95%, after which DNA was extracted. What the work shows at the level of the full study, not this receptor alone: The response-prediction model combining TCR metrics and mutation burden needs validation in larger, independent patient cohorts.

The CDR3 contains 15 residues, cysteine and phenylalanine counted. Only the CDR3 DNA is retained, 45 bases long and in frame from the first base. The germline V gene gives CDR1 as SQVTM and CDR2 as ANQGSEA. V and J are trimmed by 1 base and 4 bases, and the gene matches miss 5 bases of the junction. Recombination joined TRBV29-1 with TRBJ2-3, with 10 middle bases fitting TRBD1. The input for sequencing was CD8+ T cells sorted from blood (inferred from file names), taken from a patient given nivolumab and ipilimumab in sequence. The TCR comes from a human donor with melanoma. CDR3 sequence: CSVEGGTGVADTQYF. The DNA sequence reads TGCAGCGTTGAAGGAGGGACAGGGGTGGCAGATACGCAGTATTTT.